This T cell receptor beta chain was documented in a study of a mutant IDH1 vaccine in newly diagnosed glioma. Turning to the study itself: The first vaccination came 4-6 weeks after radiotherapy alone, or with temozolomide cycles. Broader study findings: Among patients, around 93% showed immune responses induced by the vaccine.

TCRdb's copy holds only in-frame clones and misses some; the assay was immunoSEQ multiplex PCR. The data contain more than 25,000 clones, approximately 79% of them singletons. Note on this clone: Its antigen remains unknown.

Trimming cost V 0 bases and J 5 bases; bases outside gene matches: 2. CDR3 size: 15 residues. CDR1 is SGHNT, CDR2 YYREEE, per germline (reference sequence). Time point described: week 35, safety follow-up. Each dose of the vaccine consisted of 300 ug of mutant IDH1 20-mer peptide, with topical imiquimod. Patients were given eight vaccinations, scheduled in weeks 1, 3, 5, 7, 11, 15, 19 and 23. This TCR came from a woman aged 30 to 39 with glioma. Some clones in this sample may be carry-over from other donors' samples. Sequenced here: PBMCs, sampled from a glioma patient whose treatment included an IDH1 peptide vaccine. V usage is TRBV5-4 and J usage is TRBJ2-4, with 10 bases matching TRBD2. The CDR3 nucleotides read TGTGCCAGCAGCTTGGAAGGGACTAGCGAAAACATTCAGTACTTC. Translation: CASSLEGTSENIQYF.